This T cell receptor beta chain was identified in a study of technical replicates of blood from several donors. Assay: immunoSEQ multiplex PCR; the TCRdb copy retains only in-frame clones and omits some. The sample yields tens of thousands of clones, more than 90% seen once. The TCR sequence derives from a human donor in good health. Sequenced material: T cells isolated from PBMCs.

The CDR3 region has the DNA TGTGCCAGCAGCCTTACTACCTACGAGCAGTACTTC. This encodes CASSLTTYEQYF. The J gene is TRBJ2-7, the V gene TRBV7-9; D gene unclear. CDR1 is SEHNR, CDR2 FQNEAQ, per germline (reference sequence). The CDR3 totals 12 residues. V gave up 5 bases and J gave up 2 bases, with 7 bases separating them.